The T cell receptor (beta chain) described here comes from a study of control samples from healthy donors and cancer patients. Measured with immunoSEQ multiplex PCR; TCRdb has only the in-frame clones, and not every one. Here the sample spans 85,000 to 110,000 clones, more than 85% being singletons. Trimming removed 7 bases from V and 5 bases from J, with 14 bases in between. The CDR3 spans 13 residues. CDR1 MNHEY and CDR2 SMNVEV come from the germline V gene (reference sequence). The gene calls are TRBV27 and TRBJ1-1; tentatively, D is TRBD1 (5 bases). The sequenced sample was PBMCs. The receptor was derived from a man aged 55 to 70 with lung cancer. CDR3 nucleotides: TGTGCCAGCACCTGGCGGGGGGGAACTGAAGCTTTCTTT. Protein: CASTWRGGTEAFF.